This paragraph covers one T cell receptor beta chain sequence. The antigen is not known. The read is 3 residues too short to cover the CDR3 end, so that end is filled in from the germline J gene. Trimming left V 4 bases short and J 3 bases short, with 7 bases between. The CDR3 runs to 13 residues. The germline gives CDR1 SNHLY, CDR2 FYNNEI. The sample comes from a study of T cells in women clearing cervical HPV infection. On the study more broadly: Cases' blood sampling followed lesion detection by median roughly five months (90 to 200).

Study conclusions and caveats: It is unknown whether associations predate infection; no effector/memory or HPV-specific sorting. A classifier using richness and V gene abundances reached an AUC of around 0.83. CIN3+ cases had significantly higher TCR repertoire richness than controls, but evenness did not differ.

Clones were read by immunoSEQ multiplex PCR, and TCRdb kept only the in-frame ones, dropping some. This listing includes approximately 16,000 clones. This receptor was identified in a woman between 18 and 69 years old with a cervical HPV16 infection that either progressed to CIN3+ or cleared (not recorded which). The sample taken for sequencing was blood buffy coat. The genes are TRBV2 and TRBJ1-3, with TRBD1 as a possible D gene (6 bases). The sequenced part of the CDR3 DNA is TGTGCCAGCAGTGGGACAGATGGAAACACC. This translates into CASSGTDGNT. The CDR3 in its entirety is CASSGTDGNTIYF.